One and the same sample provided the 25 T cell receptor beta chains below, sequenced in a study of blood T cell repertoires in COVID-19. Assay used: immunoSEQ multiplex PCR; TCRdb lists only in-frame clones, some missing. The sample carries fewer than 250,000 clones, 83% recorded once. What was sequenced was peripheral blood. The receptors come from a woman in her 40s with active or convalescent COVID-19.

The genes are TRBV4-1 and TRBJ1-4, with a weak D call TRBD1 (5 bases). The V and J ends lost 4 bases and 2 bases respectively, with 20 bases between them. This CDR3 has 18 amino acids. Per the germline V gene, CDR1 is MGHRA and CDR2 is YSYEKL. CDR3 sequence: CASSLSSGGVVTNEKLFF. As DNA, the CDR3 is TGCGCCAGCAGCCTGAGCAGTGGAGGGGTAGTTACTAATGAAAAACTGTTTTTT.

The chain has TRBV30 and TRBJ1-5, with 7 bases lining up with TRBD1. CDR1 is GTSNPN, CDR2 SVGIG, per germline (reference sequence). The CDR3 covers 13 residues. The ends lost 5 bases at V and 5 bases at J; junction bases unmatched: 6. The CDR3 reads CAWSGTDYQPQHF. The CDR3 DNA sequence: TGTGCCTGGTCCGGGACAGATTATCAGCCCCAGCATTTT.

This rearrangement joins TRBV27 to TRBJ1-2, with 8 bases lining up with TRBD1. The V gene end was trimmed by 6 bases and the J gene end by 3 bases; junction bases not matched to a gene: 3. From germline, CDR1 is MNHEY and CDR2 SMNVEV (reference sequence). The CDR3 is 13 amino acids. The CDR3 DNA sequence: TGTGCCAGCAGACTACAGGGGGACTATGGCTACACCTTC. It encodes CASRLQGDYGYTF.

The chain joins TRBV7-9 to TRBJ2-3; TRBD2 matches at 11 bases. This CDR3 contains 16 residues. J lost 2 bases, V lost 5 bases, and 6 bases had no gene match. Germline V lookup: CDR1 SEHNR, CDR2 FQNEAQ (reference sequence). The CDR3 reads CASSTRLAGHTDTQYF. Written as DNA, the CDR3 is TGTGCCAGCAGCACGCGACTAGCGGGGCACACAGATACGCAGTATTTT.

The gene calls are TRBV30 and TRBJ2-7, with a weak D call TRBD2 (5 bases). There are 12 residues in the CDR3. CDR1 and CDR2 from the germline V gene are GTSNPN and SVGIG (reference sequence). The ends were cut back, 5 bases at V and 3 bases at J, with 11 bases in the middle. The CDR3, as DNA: TGTGCCTGGGGCCTCGGGAACTACGAGCAGTACTTC. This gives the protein CAWGLGNYEQYF.

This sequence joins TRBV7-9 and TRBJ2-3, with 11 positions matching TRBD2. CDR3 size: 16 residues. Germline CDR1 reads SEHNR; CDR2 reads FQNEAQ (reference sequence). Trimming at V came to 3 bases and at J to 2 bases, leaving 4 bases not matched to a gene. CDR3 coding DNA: TGTGCCAGCAGCTTCCGACTAGCGGGGAACACAGATACGCAGTATTTT. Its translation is CASSFRLAGNTDTQYF. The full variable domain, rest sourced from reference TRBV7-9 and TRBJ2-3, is DTGVSQNPRHKITKRGQNVTFRCDPISEHNRLYWYRQTLGQGPEFLTYFQNEAQLEKSRLLSDRFSAERPKGSFSTLEIQRTEQGDSAMYLCASSFRLAGNTDTQYFGPGTRLTVL.

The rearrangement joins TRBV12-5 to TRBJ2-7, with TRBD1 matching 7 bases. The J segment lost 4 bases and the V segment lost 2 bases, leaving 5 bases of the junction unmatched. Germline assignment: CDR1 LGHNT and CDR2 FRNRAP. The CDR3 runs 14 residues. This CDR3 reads CASGLPGTVYEQYF. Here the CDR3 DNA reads TGTGCTAGTGGTTTGCCAGGGACAGTGTACGAGCAGTACTTC.

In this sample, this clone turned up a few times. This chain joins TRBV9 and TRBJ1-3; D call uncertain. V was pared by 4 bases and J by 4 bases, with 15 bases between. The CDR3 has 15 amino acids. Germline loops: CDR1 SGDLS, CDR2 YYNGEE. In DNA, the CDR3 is TGTGCCAGCAGCCCCGCGGGTCAGCGAGGAAACACCATATATTTT. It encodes CASSPAGQRGNTIYF.

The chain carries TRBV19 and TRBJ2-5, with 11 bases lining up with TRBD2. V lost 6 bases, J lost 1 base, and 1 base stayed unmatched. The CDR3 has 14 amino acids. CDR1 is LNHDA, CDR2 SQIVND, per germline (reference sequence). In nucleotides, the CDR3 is TGTGCCAGTAGGGGACTAGCGGCCCAAGAGACCCAGTACTTC. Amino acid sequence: CASRGLAAQETQYF.

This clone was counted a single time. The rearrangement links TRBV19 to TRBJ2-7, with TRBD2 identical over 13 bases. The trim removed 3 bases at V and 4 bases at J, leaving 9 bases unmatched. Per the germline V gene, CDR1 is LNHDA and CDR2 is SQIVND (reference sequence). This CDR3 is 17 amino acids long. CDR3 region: CASSILGTSGKGYEQYF. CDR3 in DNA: TGTGCCAGTAGTATTCTTGGGACTAGCGGGAAGGGATACGAGCAGTACTTC.

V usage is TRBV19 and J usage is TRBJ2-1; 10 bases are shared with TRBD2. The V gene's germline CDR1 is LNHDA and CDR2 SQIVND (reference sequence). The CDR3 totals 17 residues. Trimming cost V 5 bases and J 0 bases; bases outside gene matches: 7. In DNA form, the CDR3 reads TGTGCCAGTAGTTTCCGGACTAGCGGTTACTCCTACAATGAGCAGTTCTTC. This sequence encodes CASSFRTSGYSYNEQFF.

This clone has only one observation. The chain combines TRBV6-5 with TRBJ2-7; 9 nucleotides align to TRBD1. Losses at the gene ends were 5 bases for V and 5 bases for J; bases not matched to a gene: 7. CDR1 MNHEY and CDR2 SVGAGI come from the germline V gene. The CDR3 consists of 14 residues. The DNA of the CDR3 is TGTGCCAGCAGTATGAACAGGGGGCTAAACGAGCAGTACTTC. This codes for CASSMNRGLNEQYF.

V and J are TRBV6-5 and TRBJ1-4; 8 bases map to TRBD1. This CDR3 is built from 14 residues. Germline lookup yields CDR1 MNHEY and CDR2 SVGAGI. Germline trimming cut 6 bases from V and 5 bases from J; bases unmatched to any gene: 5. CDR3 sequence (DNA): TGTGCCAGCAGACCGGGACAGGAGAATGAAAAACTGTTTTTT. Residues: CASRPGQENEKLFF.

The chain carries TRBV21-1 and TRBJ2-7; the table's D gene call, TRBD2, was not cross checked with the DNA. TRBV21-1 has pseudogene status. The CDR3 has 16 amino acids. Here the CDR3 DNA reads TGTGCCAGCATATCCGCCCTTAGCGGCCGGGGGGACGAGCAGTACTTC. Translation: CASISALSGRGDEQYF.

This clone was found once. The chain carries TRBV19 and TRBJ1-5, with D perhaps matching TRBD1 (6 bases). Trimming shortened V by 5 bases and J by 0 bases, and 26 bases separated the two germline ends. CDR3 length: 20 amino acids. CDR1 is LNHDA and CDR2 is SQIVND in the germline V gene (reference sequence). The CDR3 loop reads CASSFQGGGGRGYSNQPQHF. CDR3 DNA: TGTGCCAGTAGTTTCCAGGGCGGTGGGGGCAGGGGATATAGCAATCAGCCCCAGCATTTT.

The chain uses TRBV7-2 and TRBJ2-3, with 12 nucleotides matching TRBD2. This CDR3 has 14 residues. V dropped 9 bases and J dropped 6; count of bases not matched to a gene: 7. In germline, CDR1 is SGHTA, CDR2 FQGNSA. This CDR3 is CASREGTSGDTQYF. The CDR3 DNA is TGTGCCAGTCGGGAAGGGACTAGCGGGGATACGCAGTATTTT.

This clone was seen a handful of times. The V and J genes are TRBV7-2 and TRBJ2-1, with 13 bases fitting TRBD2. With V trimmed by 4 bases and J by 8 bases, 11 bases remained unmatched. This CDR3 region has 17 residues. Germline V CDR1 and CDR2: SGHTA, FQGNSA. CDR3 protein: CASSSKRTSGRFDEQFF. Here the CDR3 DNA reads TGTGCCAGCAGCTCCAAAAGGACTAGCGGGAGATTCGATGAGCAGTTCTTC.

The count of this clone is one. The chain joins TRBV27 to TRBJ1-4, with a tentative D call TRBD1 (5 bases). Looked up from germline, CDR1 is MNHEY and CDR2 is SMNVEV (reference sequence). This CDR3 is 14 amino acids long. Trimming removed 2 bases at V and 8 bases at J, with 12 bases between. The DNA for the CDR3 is TGTGCCAGCAGTTTAGGGGCAGGGCGCGAAAAACTGTTTTTT. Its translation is CASSLGAGREKLFF.

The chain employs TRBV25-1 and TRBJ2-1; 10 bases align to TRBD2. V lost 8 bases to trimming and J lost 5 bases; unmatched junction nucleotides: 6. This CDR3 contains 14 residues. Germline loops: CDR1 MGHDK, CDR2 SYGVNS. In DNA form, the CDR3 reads TGTGCCAGCGCCCTAGCGGGAGTACACAATGAGCAGTTCTTC. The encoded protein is CASALAGVHNEQFF.

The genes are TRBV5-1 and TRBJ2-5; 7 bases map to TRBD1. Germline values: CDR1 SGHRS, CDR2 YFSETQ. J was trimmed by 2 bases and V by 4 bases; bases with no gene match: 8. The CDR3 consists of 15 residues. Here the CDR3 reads CASSLSGQNQETQYF. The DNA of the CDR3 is TGCGCCAGCAGCCTATCGGGACAGAATCAAGAGACCCAGTACTTC. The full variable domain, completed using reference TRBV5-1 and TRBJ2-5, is KAGVTQTPRYLIKTRGQQVTLSCSPISGHRSVSWYQQTPGQGLQFLFEYFSETQRNKGNFPGRFSGRQFSNSRSEMNVSTLELGDSALYLCASSLSGQNQETQYFGPGTRLLVL.

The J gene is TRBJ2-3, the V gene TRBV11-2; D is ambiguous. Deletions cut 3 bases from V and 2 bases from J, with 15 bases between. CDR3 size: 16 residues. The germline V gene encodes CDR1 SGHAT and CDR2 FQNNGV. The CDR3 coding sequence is TGTGCCAGCAGCTTCGGCCTTGACTCCGTCACAGATACGCAGTATTTT. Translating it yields CASSFGLDSVTDTQYF.

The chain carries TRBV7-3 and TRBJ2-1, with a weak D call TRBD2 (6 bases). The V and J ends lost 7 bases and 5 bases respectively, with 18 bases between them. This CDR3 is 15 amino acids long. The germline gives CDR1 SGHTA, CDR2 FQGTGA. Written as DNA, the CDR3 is TGTGCCAGCACCTCATGGGCGGGAACCCACAATGAGCAGTTCTTC. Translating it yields CASTSWAGTHNEQFF.

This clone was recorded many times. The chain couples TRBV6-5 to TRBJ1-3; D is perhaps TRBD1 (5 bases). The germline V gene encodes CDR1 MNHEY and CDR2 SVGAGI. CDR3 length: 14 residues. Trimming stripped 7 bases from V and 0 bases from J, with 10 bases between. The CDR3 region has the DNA TGTGCCAGCAAGCTTGACAGCTCTGGAAACACCATATATTTT. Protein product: CASKLDSSGNTIYF.

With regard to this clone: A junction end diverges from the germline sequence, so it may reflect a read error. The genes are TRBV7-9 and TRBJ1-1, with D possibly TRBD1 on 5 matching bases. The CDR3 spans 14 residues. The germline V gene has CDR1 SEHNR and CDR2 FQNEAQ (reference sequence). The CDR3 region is CASNLAGGTTEAFF. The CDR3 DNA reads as TGTGCCAGCAACTTAGCAGGCGGGACCACTGAAGCTTTCTTT.

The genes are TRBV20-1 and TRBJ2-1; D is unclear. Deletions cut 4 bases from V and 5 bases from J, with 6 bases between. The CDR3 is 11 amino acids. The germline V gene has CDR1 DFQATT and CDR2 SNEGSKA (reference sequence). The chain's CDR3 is CSAISHNEQFF. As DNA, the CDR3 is TGCAGTGCTATTAGCCACAATGAGCAGTTCTTC.